This entry lists 14 T cell receptor beta chains sequenced from one sample in a study of molecular identifiers for immune sequencing clone quantification. TCRdb ran MiXCR on the PCR reads and lists one entry per CDR3 protein. In the table there are 45,000 to 60,000 distinct CDR3 sequences, around 34% of which are singletons. What was sequenced was naive CD8+ T cells from blood, with Jurkat cell RNA spiked in. Indicated subset: FACS-sorted CD8+CD4-CCR7+CD45RA+ naive T cells. All receptors derive from a human donor in good health. Some libraries in this study had Jurkat cell RNA spiked in.

This clonotype showed up just once. This may stem from a read error, because a much larger clone lies one nucleotide away. It is likely a read error, because the conserved phenylalanine at the end of the CDR3 is missing. This rearrangement joins TRBV27 to TRBJ1-1; 7 bases align to TRBD1. CDR1 MNHEY and CDR2 SMNVEV come from the germline V gene (reference sequence). The CDR3 extends over 15 amino acids. With 0 bases clipped from V and 5 bases from J, the junction kept 6 bases outside the gene matches. The CDR3 sequence is CASSLSPRGMTEAFL. The DNA of the CDR3 is TGTGCCAGCAGTTTATCCCCCAGGGGGATGACTGAAGCTTTCTTA.

The CDR3, as DNA: TGTGCCAGCAGTGACTGGGATAAAACTGAAGCTTTCTTT. It encodes CASSDWDKTEAFF. This chain links TRBV2 with TRBJ1-1; unclear D gene. Trimming shortened V by 3 bases and J by 5 bases, and 10 bases separated the two germline ends. The length of the CDR3 is 13 residues. Per the germline V gene, CDR1 is SNHLY and CDR2 is FYNNEI.

Ten or more counts support this clonotype. This sequence joins TRBV18 and TRBJ2-7; the D gene could be TRBD1 or TRBD2 (6 bases each). Trimming shortened V by 3 bases and J by 2 bases, and 8 bases separated the two germline ends. There are 13 residues in the CDR3. The germline gives CDR1 KGHSH, CDR2 LQKENI. CDR3 nucleotides: TGTGCCAGCTCACCCGGGGGCCCCTACGAGCAGTACTTC. Amino acid sequence: CASSPGGPYEQYF.

In its sample, this clonotype was seen many times. V and J are TRBV20-1 and TRBJ2-7, with a tentative D call TRBD2 (5 bases). This CDR3 spans 13 amino acids. Trimming shortened V by 0 bases and J by 2 bases, and 8 bases separated the two germline ends. Germline V gene data show CDR1 as DFQATT and CDR2 as SNEGSKA (reference sequence). CDR3 loop: CSARDRDTYEQYF. For the CDR3, the DNA is TGCAGTGCTAGAGATCGGGATACCTACGAGCAGTACTTC.

Comments on this clonotype: This sequence may be a read error, since a much larger clone differs from it by one base. This rearrangement joins TRBV19 to TRBJ2-7; D call uncertain. Trimming cost V 3 bases and J 1 base, with 10 bases left between them. Germline lookup yields CDR1 LNHDA and CDR2 SQIVND (reference sequence). The CDR3 runs 14 residues. The CDR3 loop reads CASSIDLLSYEQYF. In DNA form, the CDR3 reads TGTGCCAGTAGTATTGACTTGTTGTCCTACGAGCAGTACTTC.

Turning to this clonotype: This may arise from a read error, as a much more abundant clone is one base away. The chain links TRBV7-7 to TRBJ2-5; weak D call: TRBD2 (7 bases). The length of the CDR3 is 14 residues. Germline CDR1 reads SSHAT; CDR2 reads FNYEAQ (reference sequence). The CDR3 spells CASSPMGGQEPQYF. For the CDR3, the DNA is TGTGCCAGCAGCCCGATGGGGGGGCAAGAGCCCCAGTACTTC.

This clonotype appeared many times. This chain uses TRBV28 with TRBJ2-7, with D possibly matching TRBD2 (6 bases). Per germline, CDR1 MDHEN and CDR2 SYDVKM. The CDR3 consists of 12 residues. Trimming left V 5 bases short and J 6 bases short, with 11 bases between. CDR3 sequence reads: CASSQGGPEQYF. The CDR3 nucleotides read TGTGCCAGCAGTCAGGGAGGTCCCGAGCAGTACTTC.

This clonotype was observed a single time. One end of the junction varies from germline; a read error may be responsible. The chain has TRBV27 and TRBJ2-3; 8 nucleotides line up with TRBD1. From germline, CDR1 is MNHEY and CDR2 SMNVEV (reference sequence). The CDR3 runs to 13 residues. CDR3 DNA sequence: TGTGCCAGCGGACAGGGTAGCACAGATACGCAGAATTTT. Its translation: CASGQGSTDTQNF.

The gene calls are TRBV27 and TRBJ2-4; 7 bases fit TRBD1. The V gene end was trimmed by 2 bases and the J gene end by 7 bases; junction bases not matched to a gene: 2. CDR1 and CDR2 from the germline V gene are MNHEY and SMNVEV (reference sequence). The CDR3 is made up of 13 amino acids. CDR3 DNA: TGTGCCAGCAGTTTACAGGGGGATAACATTCAGTACTTC. Its protein product is CASSLQGDNIQYF.

Comment on this clonotype: At one of its ends the junction is not consistent with the germline gene, which may arise from a read error. The chain uses TRBV4-1 and TRBJ2-3; TRBD1 is a possible D gene (6 bases). Germline V gene data show CDR1 as MGHRA and CDR2 as YSYEKL. The CDR3 length is 14 residues. CDR3 residues: CASSLRQDTDTRYF. The CDR3 DNA follows: TGCGCCAGCAGCCTCAGACAGGACACAGATACGCGGTATTTT.

To note about this clonotype: One end of the junction is discordant with germline, which a read error may explain. V gene TRBV9 combines with J gene TRBJ1-1, with D hard to call. The CDR3 has 14 residues. CDR1 and CDR2 from the germline V gene are SGDLS and YYNGEE. CDR3 in amino acids: CARSAPGVNPEAFF. The CDR3 DNA reads as TGTGCCCGCAGCGCCCCCGGGGTAAACCCTGAAGCTTTCTTT.

The chain combines TRBV9 with TRBJ2-7; D is ambiguous. The germline gives CDR1 SGDLS, CDR2 YYNGEE. V was clipped by 0 bases and J by 3 bases, with 13 bases between them. The CDR3 spans 15 residues. Here the CDR3 DNA reads TGTGCCAGCAGCGTAGGGGGTACCTCTAGCTACGAGCAGTACTTC. Protein: CASSVGGTSSYEQYF. The complete variable domain, with remaining parts taken from reference TRBV9 and TRBJ2-7, reads DSGVTQTPKHLITATGQRVTLRCSPRSGDLSVYWYQQSLDQGLQFLIQYYNGEERAKGNILERFSAQQFPDLHSELNLSSLELGDSALYFCASSVGGTSSYEQYFGPGTRLTVT.

Regarding this clonotype: A much larger clonotype is one base distant, so this may be a read error. The CDR3 region has the DNA TGCAGCGTTGAGATTGCTGGAATCACCATATATTTT. Its protein is CSVEIAGITIYF. J is TRBJ1-3 and V is TRBV29-1; D is unresolved. The CDR3 extends over 12 amino acids. Germline-derived CDR1 and CDR2 are SQVTM and ANQGSEA.

In its sample, this clonotype was seen a few times. The chain recombines TRBV4-2 with TRBJ1-6; D might be TRBD1 (6 bases). Trimming took 0 bases from V and 4 from J, leaving 7 bases between them. The CDR3 loop spans 15 amino acids. Germline V gene data show CDR1 as LGHNA and CDR2 as YNFKEQ. The CDR3: CASSQEGGYNSPLHF. In DNA, the CDR3 is TGTGCCAGCAGCCAAGAAGGGGGATATAATTCACCCCTCCACTTT.